The next 8 T cell receptor beta chains were all read from a single sample in a study of blood T cell repertoires in COVID-19. The assay was immunoSEQ multiplex PCR, and TCRdb's table has in-frame clones only and misses some. Seen here are 150,000 to 200,000 clones, 60% to 80% observed once, and the top ten hold roughly 28%. Sequencing was performed on peripheral blood. The receptors derive from a woman aged 70-85 years with acute or convalescent COVID-19.

The rearrangement joins TRBV27 to TRBJ2-3; 11 bases agree with TRBD2. CDR1 is MNHEY, CDR2 SMNVEV, per germline (reference sequence). The CDR3 is 18 amino acids. V was clipped by 5 bases and J by 5 bases; unmatched bases: 15. In nucleotides, the CDR3 is TGTGCCAGCAGTATGACTAGCGGGATTCCTCTTCGGGGAGATACGCAGTATTTT. This translates into CASSMTSGIPLRGDTQYF.

This clone appeared a few times. This chain links TRBV27 with TRBJ1-5, with D tentatively TRBD1 (6 bases). The CDR3 length is 14 residues. V lost 0 bases to trimming and J lost 7 bases, with 10 bases between them. In germline, CDR1 is MNHEY, CDR2 SMNVEV (reference sequence). The CDR3 loop reads CASSLSRQGQPQHF. CDR3 sequence (DNA): TGTGCCAGCAGTTTATCGAGGCAGGGGCAGCCCCAGCATTTT.

The CDR3: CASSPSLSSGANVLTF. The CDR3 region has the DNA TGTGCCAGTAGCCCGTCACTGAGCTCTGGGGCCAACGTCCTGACTTTC. The V call is TRBV19, the J call TRBJ2-6; the D is unclear. Germline V gene lookup returns CDR1 LNHDA and CDR2 SQIVND (reference sequence). The CDR3 spans 16 residues. V gave up 6 bases and J gave up 0 bases, with 12 bases separating them.

This clone came up once. V gene TRBV3-1 (or the pseudogene TRBV3-2) combines with J gene TRBJ1-6, with D tentatively TRBD1 (5 bases). The CDR3 sequence is 15 residues long. Looked up from germline, CDR1 is LGHDT and CDR2 is YNNKEL (reference sequence). The V end was cut by 1 base, the J end by 4 bases, with 8 bases between. The CDR3 nucleotides read TGTGCCAGCAGCCAAGTCTCAGGGTATAATTCACCCCTCCACTTT. Its translation is CASSQVSGYNSPLHF.

This clone was picked up a small number of times. This chain connects TRBV19 to TRBJ2-7, with 9 nucleotides matching TRBD1. This CDR3 region has 15 residues. The germline gives CDR1 LNHDA, CDR2 SQIVND (reference sequence). J lost 5 bases, V lost 3 bases, and 8 bases had no gene match. CDR3 region: CASSIPGTGRNEQYF. The CDR3 DNA is TGTGCCAGTAGTATCCCCGGGACAGGGAGGAACGAGCAGTACTTC. Complete variable domain (other parts from reference TRBV19 and TRBJ2-7): DGGITQSPKYLFRKEGQNVTLSCEQNLNHDAMYWYRQDPGQGLRLIYYSQIVNDFQKGDIAEGYSVSREKKESFPLTVTSAQKNPTAFYLCASSIPGTGRNEQYFGPGTRLTVT.

The J gene is TRBJ2-5, the V gene TRBV5-1; tentative D call: TRBD1 (6 bases). CDR3 length equals 14 residues. Germline loops: CDR1 SGHRS, CDR2 YFSETQ. Trimming removed 5 bases at V and 5 bases at J, with 16 bases between. The chain's CDR3 is CASSIQGSEETQYF. Here the CDR3 DNA reads TGCGCCAGCAGTATACAGGGATCGGAGGAGACCCAGTACTTC.

V is TRBV7-2 and J is TRBJ2-2; D call uncertain. V lost 5 bases and J 3 bases, leaving 13 bases between the germline ends. The germline V gene has CDR1 SGHTA and CDR2 FQGNSA. This CDR3 has 15 amino acids. The CDR3 protein is CASSPVIADTGELFF. CDR3 in DNA: TGTGCCAGCAGCCCTGTGATAGCAGACACCGGGGAGCTGTTTTTT.

This clone was recorded once. The chain joins TRBV6-5 to TRBJ1-2; 9 bases are shared with TRBD1. V gave up 6 bases and J gave up 7 bases; unmatched junction bases: 9. CDR3 size: 14 residues. Germline lookup yields CDR1 MNHEY and CDR2 SVGAGI. CDR3 sequence reads: CASSLQGASSGYTF. The DNA for the CDR3 is TGTGCCAGCAGCCTACAGGGGGCAAGCTCTGGCTACACCTTC.